Below are 8 T cell receptor beta chains sequenced from a single sample in a study of CD8 T cells in Susac syndrome. The RNA, roughly 0.45 to 1 ug, was put through reverse transcription using random hexamers. TCRdb re-derived calls from the immunoSEQ multiplex PCR reads in MiXCR, one entry per CDR3 protein. The sample includes around 140,000 distinct CDR3 sequences, approximately 94% of them seen just once. Sequencing was done on a sample of CD4+ T cells from PBMCs. These receptor sequences come from a human donor in good health.

The chain carries TRBV6-1 and TRBJ2-4; tentatively, D is TRBD2 (6 bases). In germline, CDR1 is MNHNS, CDR2 SASEGT. Trimming took 7 bases from V and 5 from J, leaving 12 bases between them. The CDR3 totals 13 residues. The CDR3 sequence is CASTAGPQNIQYF. The CDR3 DNA reads as TGTGCCAGCACCGCGGGACCTCAAAACATTCAGTACTTC.

The chain links TRBV6-1 to TRBJ1-1; a weak D match, TRBD1 (5 bases). There are 13 residues in the CDR3. Germline loops: CDR1 MNHNS, CDR2 SASEGT. V gave up 5 bases and J gave up 7 bases, with 14 bases separating them. The CDR3 region has the DNA TGTGCCAGCAGTCTTGGGACCTACATTGAAGCTTTCTTT. This encodes CASSLGTYIEAFF.

V is TRBV9 and J is TRBJ1-1; D perhaps matches TRBD1 (6 bases). V shed 3 bases and J shed 1 base, with 10 bases lying between them. The CDR3 runs to 14 residues. From germline, CDR1 is SGDLS and CDR2 YYNGEE. CDR3 loop: CASSDRDTNTEAFF. CDR3 sequence (DNA): TGTGCCAGCAGCGACCGGGACACGAACACTGAAGCTTTCTTT.

The chain links TRBV20-1 to TRBJ2-2; weak D call: TRBD1 (7 bases). The CDR3 runs to 17 residues. The ends were cut back, 3 bases at V and 4 bases at J, with 21 bases in the middle. Germline-derived CDR1 and CDR2 are DFQATT and SNEGSKA (reference sequence). CDR3 DNA sequence: TGCAGTGCTAGGGGCATCTGGGGCCAGGGGGGCACCGGGGAGCTGTTTTTT. Protein product: CSARGIWGQGGTGELFF.

The table lists this clonotype with a count of one. The V gene is TRBV2, the J gene TRBJ1-1; D is unclear. The CDR3 has 13 residues. Germline V lookup: CDR1 SNHLY, CDR2 FYNNEI. Trimming removed 3 bases from V and 4 bases from J, with 9 bases in between. Written as DNA, the CDR3 is TGTGCCAGCAGTGACGTCGGGTTCACTGAAGCTTTCTTT. Protein sequence: CASSDVGFTEAFF.

The chain combines TRBV20-1 with TRBJ2-3; TRBD2 agrees at 7 bases. V shed 3 bases, J shed 2 bases, and the junction held 5 bases outside the gene matches. Germline CDR1 is DFQATT and CDR2 is SNEGSKA (reference sequence). CDR3 length: 14 residues. CDR3 in DNA: TGCAGTGCTAGCTGGCTAGCGGACACAGATACGCAGTATTTT. Translation gives CSASWLADTDTQYF.

This chain joins TRBV11-1 and TRBJ1-1, with 7 nucleotides matching TRBD1. Germline CDR1 and CDR2: SGHAT and FQDESV (reference sequence). The CDR3 totals 15 residues. V shed 6 bases, J shed 0 bases, and the junction held 7 bases outside the gene matches. CDR3 DNA sequence: TGTGCCAGCAGGAACAGGGGCCCTATGAACACTGAAGCTTTCTTT. This codes for CASRNRGPMNTEAFF. Complete variable domain (other parts from reference TRBV11-1 and TRBJ1-1): EAEVAQSPRYKITEKSQAVAFWCDPISGHATLYWYRQILGQGPELLVQFQDESVVDDSQLPKDRFSAERLKGVDSTLKIQPAELGDSAMYLCASRNRGPMNTEAFFGQGTRLTVV.

The genes are TRBV20-1 and TRBJ2-3, with a tentative D call TRBD2 (6 bases). The CDR3 covers 13 residues. Per germline, CDR1 DFQATT and CDR2 SNEGSKA (reference sequence). The CDR3 here is CSSQGTSTDTQYF. CDR3 in DNA: TGCAGCAGCCAAGGGACTAGCACAGATACGCAGTATTTT.